The rows below give T cell receptor beta chains drawn from one sample of a study of shared clonotypes between healthy human individuals. Some clones are missing from TCRdb's copy, which holds only in-frame ones; the method was immunoSEQ multiplex PCR. The sample yields roughly 810,000 clones, 96% seen once. What was sequenced was naive CD8+ T cells sorted from blood. The receptors here all came from a man aged 25 to 40 in good health. The CDR3 runs from the conserved cysteine through the conserved F or W. A D gene is named only where the DNA matches it firmly. Some rows mark clone size as missing; the rest say once, few, many or name a class of expanded clone.

d_call clone_size j_call v_call cdr3_aa cdr3_nt
NA NA TRBJ2-1 TRBV6-6 CASSYRLEGGNEQFF TGTGCCAGCAGTTACCGACTAGAGGGAGGAAATGAGCAGTTCTTC
NA NA TRBJ1-5 TRBV27 CASSLGGAGNQPQHF TGTGCCAGCAGTTTGGGGGGGGCTGGTAATCAGCCCCAGCATTTT
NA NA TRBJ2-2 TRBV27 CASSLSPFVGELFF TGTGCCAGCAGTTTATCCCCATTCGTCGGGGAGCTGTTTTTT
TRBD1 NA TRBJ1-1 TRBV18 CASFDLRGLNTEAFF TGTGCCAGCTTCGACCTAAGGGGGCTGAACACTGAAGCTTTCTTT
TRBD2 NA TRBJ2-1 TRBV4-3 CASSQRLADNEQFF TGCGCCAGCAGCCAACGACTAGCGGACAATGAGCAGTTCTTC
NA NA TRBJ2-3 TRBV7-9 CASSPRGTDTQYF TGTGCCAGCAGCCCTAGGGGGACAGATACGCAGTATTTT
NA NA TRBJ2-7 TRBV19 CASNPRVHEQYF TGTGCCAGTAACCCCAGGGTCCACGAGCAGTACTTC
NA NA TRBJ2-6 TRBV13 CASSPGKNSGANVLTF TGTGCCAGCAGCCCCGGTAAAAACTCTGGGGCCAACGTCCTGACTTTC
NA NA TRBJ2-5 TRBV11-2 CASSLVLSGGAKTQYF TGTGCCAGCAGCTTAGTCCTCTCGGGGGGCGCGAAGACCCAGTACTTC
NA NA TRBJ2-3 TRBV2 CASSEVPGQTDTQYF TGTGCCAGCAGTGAAGTCCCAGGACAAACAGATACGCAGTATTTT
NA NA TRBJ2-7 TRBV10-1 CASSEGPYEQYF TGCGCCAGCAGTGAGGGTCCCTACGAGCAGTACTTC
NA NA TRBJ2-7 TRBV5-1 CASRSGQFSYEQYF TGCGCCAGCAGATCTGGGCAGTTCTCCTACGAGCAGTACTTC
TRBD2 once TRBJ2-3 TRBV9 CASSVVGLELAGENTQYF TGTGCCAGCAGCGTAGTCGGACTAGAGCTAGCGGGAGAAAATACGCAGTATTTT
NA NA TRBJ2-7 TRBV5-1 CASRAEGSYEQYF TGCGCCAGCAGGGCGGAGGGCTCCTACGAGCAGTACTTC
TRBD2 NA TRBJ2-7 TRBV7-6 CASSTGLNYEQYF TGTGCCAGCAGCACGGGACTAAATTACGAGCAGTACTTC
NA NA TRBJ2-5 TRBV29-1 CSVEDNGPVLGNQETQYF TGCAGCGTTGAAGATAATGGGCCGGTGCTGGGAAACCAAGAGACCCAGTACTTC
NA once TRBJ2-7 TRBV28 CASSYIREQYF TGTGCCAGCAGTTATATCCGAGAGCAGTACTTC
NA NA TRBJ2-1 TRBV15 CATSNGRGADEQFF TGTGCCACCAGCAATGGTCGGGGGGCCGATGAGCAGTTCTTC
TRBD2 NA TRBJ2-7 TRBV4-3 CASSPSNSGYEQYF TGCGCCAGCAGCCCCTCCAATAGCGGGTACGAGCAGTACTTC
NA NA TRBJ1-5 TRBV4-3 CASSQASGNQPQHF TGCGCCAGCAGCCAAGCCTCTGGGAATCAGCCCCAGCATTTT
TRBD2 NA TRBJ2-7 TRBV7-9 CASSPISGRTAYEQYF TGTGCCAGCAGCCCCATTAGCGGGAGAACGGCCTACGAGCAGTACTTC
TRBD2 NA TRBJ2-3 TRBV29-1 CSVESAGYAGTSGGRATDTQYF TGCAGCGTTGAGTCGGCCGGTTATGCCGGGACTAGCGGAGGGAGGGCCACAGATACGCAGTATTTT
NA NA TRBJ2-7 TRBV5-4 CASSPGNEQYF TGTGCCAGCAGCCCCGGAAACGAGCAGTACTTC
TRBD1 NA TRBJ2-7 TRBV27 CASSAPRSGTVGNEQYF TGTGCCAGCAGTGCCCCCCGATCCGGGACAGTCGGTAACGAGCAGTACTTC
NA NA TRBJ1-1 TRBV7-9 CAGSRGTEAFF TGTGCCGGTTCAAGGGGCACTGAAGCTTTCTTT
TRBD2 NA TRBJ2-1 TRBV4-3 CASSQERLAGLYEQFF TGCGCCAGCAGCCAAGAGAGACTAGCGGGTTTATATGAGCAGTTCTTC
NA NA TRBJ2-7 TRBV27 CASSSRGGEDSGEQYF TGTGCCAGCAGTTCGAGGGGGGGAGAAGACTCAGGGGAGCAGTACTTC
NA NA TRBJ2-7 TRBV6-1 CASEHRANSYEQYF TGTGCCAGCGAACACAGGGCTAACTCCTACGAGCAGTACTTC
NA NA TRBJ1-2 TRBV5-6 CASSSDLNYGYTF TGTGCCAGCAGCTCCGACTTGAACTATGGCTACACCTTC
NA few TRBJ1-2 TRBV4-1 CASSQVGGLVGYTF TGCGCCAGCAGCCAAGTGGGGGGATTAGTCGGCTACACCTTC
TRBD1 NA TRBJ2-7 TRBV27 CASSFGTGTYEQYF TGTGCCAGCAGTTTTGGGACAGGGACCTACGAGCAGTACTTC
NA NA TRBJ2-1 TRBV7-9 CASSLAGENEQFF TGTGCCAGCAGCTTAGCAGGCGAAAATGAGCAGTTCTTC
TRBD2 NA TRBJ2-1 TRBV7-3 CASSLGLAGPYNEQFF TGTGCCAGCAGCCTGGGACTAGCGGGACCCTACAATGAGCAGTTCTTC
TRBD2 NA TRBJ2-2 TRBV18 CASSPPASGRGNTGELFF TGTGCCAGCTCACCACCTGCTAGCGGGAGAGGGAACACCGGGGAGCTGTTTTTT
TRBD1 NA TRBJ1-3 TRBV11-2 CASSRQGVQPGLINTIYF TGTGCCAGCAGCAGACAGGGCGTGCAACCCGGACTCATAAACACCATATATTTT
TRBD1 NA TRBJ2-2 TRBV4-3 CASSPRTGLSPNTGELFF TGCGCCAGCAGCCCCCGGACAGGCCTTAGTCCGAACACCGGGGAGCTGTTTTTT
NA once TRBJ1-2 TRBV10-3 CAISETGPYYGYTF TGTGCCATCAGTGAGACAGGACCGTACTATGGCTACACCTTC
TRBD2 NA TRBJ2-1 TRBV29-1 CSVEKREGNNEQFF TGCAGCGTTGAAAAGCGGGAGGGTAACAATGAGCAGTTCTTC